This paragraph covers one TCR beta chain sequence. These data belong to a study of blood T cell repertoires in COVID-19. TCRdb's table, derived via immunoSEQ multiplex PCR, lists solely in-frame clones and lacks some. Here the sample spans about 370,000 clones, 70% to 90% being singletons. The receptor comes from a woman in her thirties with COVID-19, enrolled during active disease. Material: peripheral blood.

The CDR3 DNA reads TGTGCCAGCAGCACACCAGGGCATGGCTACACCTTC. The encoded protein is CASSTPGHGYTF. The chain is built from TRBV7-9 and TRBJ1-2; perhaps TRBD1 as D (5 bases). Trimming cost V 5 bases and J 6 bases, with 10 bases left between them. The CDR3 consists of 12 residues. CDR1 SEHNR and CDR2 FQNEAQ come from the germline V gene (reference sequence).